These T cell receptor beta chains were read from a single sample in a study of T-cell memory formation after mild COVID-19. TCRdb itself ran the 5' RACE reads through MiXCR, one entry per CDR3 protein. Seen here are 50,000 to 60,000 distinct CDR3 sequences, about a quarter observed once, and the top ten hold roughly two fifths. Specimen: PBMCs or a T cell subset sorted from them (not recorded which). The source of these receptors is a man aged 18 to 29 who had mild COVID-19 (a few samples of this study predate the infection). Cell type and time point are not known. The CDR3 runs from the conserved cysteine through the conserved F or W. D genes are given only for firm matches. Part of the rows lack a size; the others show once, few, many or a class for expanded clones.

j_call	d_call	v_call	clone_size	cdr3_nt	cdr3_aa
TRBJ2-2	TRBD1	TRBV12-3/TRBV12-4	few	TGTGCCGGGGGACAGGGGAACACCGGGGAGCTGTTTTTT	CAGGQGNTGELFF
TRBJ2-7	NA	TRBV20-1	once	TGCAGTGCTAGAGATCAACTTTCAGGCTACGAGCAGTACTTC	CSARDQLSGYEQYF
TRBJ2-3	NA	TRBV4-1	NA	TGCGCCAGCAGCTACAACAGGGATCTGTATACGCAGTATTTT	CASSYNRDLYTQYF
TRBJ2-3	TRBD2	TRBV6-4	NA	TGTGCCAGCAGTGAGCTAGCGGGGGAGATAGATACGCAGTATTTT	CASSELAGEIDTQYF
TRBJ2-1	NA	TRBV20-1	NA	TGCAGTGCTAGAGTGTCGGGACGTGGGGACCGTGAGCAGTTCTTC	CSARVSGRGDREQFF
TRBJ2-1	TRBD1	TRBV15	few	TGTGCCACCAGCAGAGGGGACAGGGGGCCTAATGAGCAGTTCTTC	CATSRGDRGPNEQFF
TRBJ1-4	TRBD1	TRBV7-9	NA	TGTGCCAGCAGCTACAGACAGGGGGTTAATGAAAAACTGTTTTTT	CASSYRQGVNEKLFF
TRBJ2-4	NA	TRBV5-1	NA	TGCGCCAGCAGCCGCGGGGAGGTGGCCAAAAACATTCAGTACTTC	CASSRGEVAKNIQYF
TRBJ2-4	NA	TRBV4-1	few	TGCGCCAGCAGCCAAGATCTTTGGACAGACGAGTACTTC	CASSQDLWTDEYF
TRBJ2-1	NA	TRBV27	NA	TGTGCCAGCAAACTTGGAGTGGGGGCCGTTGAGCAGTTCTTC	CASKLGVGAVEQFF
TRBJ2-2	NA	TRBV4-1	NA	TGCGCCAGCAGCTCTAGCGCCGGGGAGCTGTTTTTT	CASSSSAGELFF
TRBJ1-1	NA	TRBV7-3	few	TGTGCCAGCAGCTTAAAAGATGAAGCTTTCTTT	CASSLKDEAFF
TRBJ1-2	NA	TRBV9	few	TGTGCCAGCAGCGGGACAGACTATGGCTACACCTTC	CASSGTDYGYTF
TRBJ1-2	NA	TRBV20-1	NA	TGCAGTGCCTCGACGGACTATGGCTACACCTTC	CSASTDYGYTF
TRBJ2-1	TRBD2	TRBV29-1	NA	TGCAGCGTTGAAGGAATAAGCGGGGGCCTTTACAATGAGCAGTTCTTC	CSVEGISGGLYNEQFF
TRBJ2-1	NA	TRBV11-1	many	TGTGCCAGCAGCCGAGGAGACAATGAGCAGTTCTTC	CASSRGDNEQFF
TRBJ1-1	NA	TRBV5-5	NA	TGTGCCAGCAGCTTCGACACCTCCGGGGCTTTCTTT	CASSFDTSGAFF
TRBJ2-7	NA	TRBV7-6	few	TGTGCCAGCAGCTTAGATCGGGCCGACGAGCAGTACTTC	CASSLDRADEQYF
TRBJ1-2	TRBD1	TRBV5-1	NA	TGCGCCAGCAGCCCCTACGGGACAGGGGACCCCTCTGGCTACACCTTC	CASSPYGTGDPSGYTF
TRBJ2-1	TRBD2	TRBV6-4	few	TGTGCCAGCAGTGACTCGGCGGGGGGGAATAATGAGCAGTTCTTC	CASSDSAGGNNEQFF
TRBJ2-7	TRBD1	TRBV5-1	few	TGCGCCAGCAGTGACGGACAGGGTTACGAGCAGTACTTC	CASSDGQGYEQYF
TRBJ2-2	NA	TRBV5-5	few	TGTGCCAGCTTTCGGGGGCTGGACACCGGGGAGCTGTTTTTT	CASFRGLDTGELFF
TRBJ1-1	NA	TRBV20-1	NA	TGCAGTGCTAAGCAGGGCTATACTGAAGCTTTCTTT	CSAKQGYTEAFF
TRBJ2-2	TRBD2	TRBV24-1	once	TGTGCCACCAGTGATGCCCAGGCTAGCGGTAACACCGGGGAGCTGTTTTTT	CATSDAQASGNTGELFF
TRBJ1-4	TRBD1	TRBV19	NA	TGTGCCAGTAGTAGACAGGGAACGGCTGAACTGTTTTTT	CASSRQGTAELFF
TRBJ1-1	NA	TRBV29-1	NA	TGCAGCGTCGAACATATGAACACTGAAGCTTTCTTT	CSVEHMNTEAFF
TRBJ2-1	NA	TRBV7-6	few	TGTGCCAGCAGCTTAGAGGCGGGCGGCGAGCAGTTCTTC	CASSLEAGGEQFF
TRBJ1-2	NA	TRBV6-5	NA	TGTGCCAGCAGTCAGGGAAATGGCTACACCTTC	CASSQGNGYTF
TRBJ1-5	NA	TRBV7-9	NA	TGTGCCAGCAGCTCGGGGGGGAGTCAGCCCCAGCATTTT	CASSSGGSQPQHF
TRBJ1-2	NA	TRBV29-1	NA	TGCAGCGTTGAAGATCTTCCCGGCGACAGGAGACAAGGCTACACCTTC	CSVEDLPGDRRQGYTF
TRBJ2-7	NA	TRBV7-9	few	TGTGCCAGCAGTCGACAGGTTTCCTACGAGCAGTACTTC	CASSRQVSYEQYF
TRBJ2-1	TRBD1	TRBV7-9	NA	TGTGCCAGCAGCCCCCGACAGGGCAGGGACCATGAGAAGTTCTTC	CASSPRQGRDHEKFF
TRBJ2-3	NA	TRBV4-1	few	TGCGCCAGCAGCCATGACCGGTATAACACAGATACGCAGTATTTT	CASSHDRYNTDTQYF
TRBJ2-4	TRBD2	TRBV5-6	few	TGTGCCAGCAGCCCCCTAGCGGGGGGATCGGACAAAAACATTCAGTACTTC	CASSPLAGGSDKNIQYF
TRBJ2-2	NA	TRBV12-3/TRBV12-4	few	TGTGCCAGCAGTTTCCAGGGGAACACCGGGGAGCTGTTTTTT	CASSFQGNTGELFF
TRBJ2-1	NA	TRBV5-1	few	TGCGCCAGCAGCGCGTACGGGACGGAGCAGTTCTTC	CASSAYGTEQFF
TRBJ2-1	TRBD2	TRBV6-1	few	TGTGCCAGCAGTGAATTAGCGGGGGGGACCTCCTACAATGAGCAGTTCTTC	CASSELAGGTSYNEQFF
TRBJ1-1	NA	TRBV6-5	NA	TGTGCCAGCAGTACCTCAGGAAAACCAATGAACACTGAAGCTTTCTTT	CASSTSGKPMNTEAFF
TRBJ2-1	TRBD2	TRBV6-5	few	TGTGCCAGCAGCGGGGAGGTAGCGGGGGGGCGTCGTGGTGAGCAGTTCTTC	CASSGEVAGGRRGEQFF
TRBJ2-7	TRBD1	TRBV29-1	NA	TGCAGCGTGGCCGGGACAGAGAGCTCCTACGAGCAGTACTTC	CSVAGTESSYEQYF
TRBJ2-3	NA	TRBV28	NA	TGTGCCAGCAACCAGGGAATAAGCACAGATACGCAGTATTTT	CASNQGISTDTQYF
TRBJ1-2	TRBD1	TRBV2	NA	TGTGCCAGCAGTGAAGCGGACAGGGCGGTTGGCTACACCTTC	CASSEADRAVGYTF
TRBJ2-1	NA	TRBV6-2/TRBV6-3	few	TGTGCCAGCAGTTATGGGTGGAATGAGCAGTTCTTC	CASSYGWNEQFF
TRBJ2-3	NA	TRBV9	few	TGTGCCAGCAGCGGGGGCCGGAACACAGATACGCAGTATTTT	CASSGGRNTDTQYF
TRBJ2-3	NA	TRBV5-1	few	TGCGCCAGCAGCTTTCGGTTTCAAGGGACCCCCGTGGCAGATACGCAGTATTTT	CASSFRFQGTPVADTQYF
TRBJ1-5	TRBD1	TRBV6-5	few	TGTGCCAGCAGTAGACAGGGGGGTCAGCCCCAGCATTTT	CASSRQGGQPQHF
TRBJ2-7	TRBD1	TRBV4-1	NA	TGCGCCAGCAGCCAAGGGACAGGGAACTCCTACGAGCAGTACTTC	CASSQGTGNSYEQYF
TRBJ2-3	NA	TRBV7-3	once	TGTGCCAGCAGCCAGGGATCCTTGGATACGCAGTATTTT	CASSQGSLDTQYF
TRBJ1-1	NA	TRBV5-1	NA	TGCGCCAGCAGCTTGTGGGGGGAGAACACTGAAGCTTTCTTT	CASSLWGENTEAFF
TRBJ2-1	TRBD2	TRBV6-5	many	TGTGCCAGCAGTATGGACCGGGACTACCATATTCTCGAGTACAATGAGCAGTTCTTC	CASSMDRDYHILEYNEQFF
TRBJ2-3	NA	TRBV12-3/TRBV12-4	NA	TGTGCCAGCAGTTCCATCGTGACCACAGATACGCAGTATTTT	CASSSIVTTDTQYF
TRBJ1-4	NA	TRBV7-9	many	TGTGCCAGCAGCTTAACTCAGACAGGATGGGGTGAAAAACTGTTTTTT	CASSLTQTGWGEKLFF
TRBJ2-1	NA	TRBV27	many	TGTGCCAGCAGTTTTCAGTCGGAAAGTAACGAGCAGTTCTTC	CASSFQSESNEQFF
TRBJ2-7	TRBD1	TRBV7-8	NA	TGTGCCAGCAGCAATATCCCCCCGGGACAGGCGTCCTACGAGCAGTACTTC	CASSNIPPGQASYEQYF